Listed below are T cell receptor beta chains from one sample, sequenced in a study of PD-L1 blockade in urothelial cancer. Profiling relied on immunoSEQ multiplex PCR, and the TCRdb table lists in-frame clones only, not all of them. The sample shows approximately 39,000 clones, roughly 89% of them seen only once. Sequencing used PBMCs, obtained around atezolizumab (anti-PD-L1) treatment. The receptors derive from a man between 60 and 70 years old with urothelial cancer. Both conserved end residues are part of each CDR3. Fields, in order: D gene, J gene, clone size, V gene, CDR3 DNA, CDR3 protein. D genes are given only for firm matches. Clone size appears in some rows only: once, few, many, or a class for an expanded clone.

d_gene: NA; j_gene: TRBJ2-1; abundance: once; v_gene: TRBV28; CDR3nt: TGTGCCAGCAGCCCTCCGGGGGGCTGGGAGCAGTTCTTC; CDR3aa: CASSPPGGWEQFF
d_gene: NA; j_gene: TRBJ2-3; abundance: NA; v_gene: TRBV28; CDR3nt: TGTGCCAGCAGCCCAATTTCGGGAATTCCAGGTGCAGATACGCAGTATTTT; CDR3aa: CASSPISGIPGADTQYF
d_gene: TRBD1; j_gene: TRBJ2-1; abundance: NA; v_gene: TRBV4-2; CDR3nt: TGTGCCAGCAGCCAAAATGGGGGGACAGGGTCCAATGAGCAGTTCTTC; CDR3aa: CASSQNGGTGSNEQFF
d_gene: TRBD1; j_gene: TRBJ1-2; abundance: NA; v_gene: TRBV4-1; CDR3nt: TGCGCCAGCAGCCACATCGGGACAGATCTCTATGGCTACACCTTC; CDR3aa: CASSHIGTDLYGYTF
d_gene: TRBD2; j_gene: TRBJ2-7; abundance: NA; v_gene: TRBV20-1; CDR3nt: TGCAGTGGGCGGGGGGATAGCGAGCAGTACTTC; CDR3aa: CSGRGDSEQYF
d_gene: TRBD1; j_gene: TRBJ2-1; abundance: NA; v_gene: TRBV7-3; CDR3nt: TGTGCCAGCAGCCCAGGGGGCAGTTTAAATCACAATGAGCAGTTCTTC; CDR3aa: CASSPGGSLNHNEQFF
d_gene: NA; j_gene: TRBJ1-5; abundance: NA; v_gene: TRBV15; CDR3nt: TGTGCCACCAGCAGAGGGACAGCCAGCAATCAGCCCCAGCATTTT; CDR3aa: CATSRGTASNQPQHF
d_gene: NA; j_gene: TRBJ2-5; abundance: NA; v_gene: TRBV6-5; CDR3nt: TGTGCCAGCAGTTACGGTCCACGGGACCAAGAGACCCAGTACTTC; CDR3aa: CASSYGPRDQETQYF
d_gene: TRBD1; j_gene: TRBJ1-1; abundance: NA; v_gene: TRBV7-2; CDR3nt: TGTGCCAGCAGCTTAGCTCTTGGACAGGGGGCCGGTGAAGCTTTCTTT; CDR3aa: CASSLALGQGAGEAFF
d_gene: TRBD1; j_gene: TRBJ1-2; abundance: NA; v_gene: TRBV11-2; CDR3nt: TGTGCCAGCAGCCCACAGACAGGGACCATCTATGGCTACACCTTC; CDR3aa: CASSPQTGTIYGYTF
d_gene: TRBD2; j_gene: TRBJ2-1; abundance: NA; v_gene: TRBV15; CDR3nt: TGTGCCACCAGCAGAGAGGGACTAGCGGGGGATGAGCAGTTCTTC; CDR3aa: CATSREGLAGDEQFF
d_gene: TRBD2; j_gene: TRBJ2-6; abundance: NA; v_gene: TRBV7-9; CDR3nt: TGTGCCAGCAGCAGGCTAGCGGGGGCCAGCTACTCTGGGGCCAACGTCCTGACTTTC; CDR3aa: CASSRLAGASYSGANVLTF
d_gene: TRBD1; j_gene: TRBJ1-1; abundance: NA; v_gene: TRBV11-3; CDR3nt: TGTGCCAGCAGGCTCCAGGGGGCGAGGACTGAAGCTTTCTTT; CDR3aa: CASRLQGARTEAFF
d_gene: NA; j_gene: TRBJ1-3; abundance: NA; v_gene: TRBV7-6; CDR3nt: TGTGCCAGCAGCCTTTCTTCTGGAAACACCATATATTTT; CDR3aa: CASSLSSGNTIYF
d_gene: NA; j_gene: TRBJ1-1; abundance: NA; v_gene: TRBV7-3; CDR3nt: TGTGCCAGCAGCTTACAGGGATGGAGCACTGAAGCTTTCTTT; CDR3aa: CASSLQGWSTEAFF
d_gene: TRBD2; j_gene: TRBJ2-1; abundance: NA; v_gene: TRBV9; CDR3nt: TGTGCCAGCAGCGCCCGGACTAGCGGGGGATCGAATGAGCAGTTCTTC; CDR3aa: CASSARTSGGSNEQFF
d_gene: NA; j_gene: TRBJ1-5; abundance: NA; v_gene: TRBV28; CDR3nt: TGTGCCAGCAGTACTACAGGGAGGGGCAATCAGCCCCAGCATTTT; CDR3aa: CASSTTGRGNQPQHF
d_gene: NA; j_gene: TRBJ1-4; abundance: NA; v_gene: TRBV19; CDR3nt: TGTGCCAGTTCTCGGAGCATTAATGAAAAACTGTTTTTT; CDR3aa: CASSRSINEKLFF
d_gene: TRBD2; j_gene: TRBJ2-5; abundance: NA; v_gene: TRBV15; CDR3nt: TGTGCCACCAGCAGAGGTCGGGGGGGCCAGAAGACCCAGTACTTC; CDR3aa: CATSRGRGGQKTQYF
d_gene: TRBD1; j_gene: TRBJ1-5; abundance: NA; v_gene: TRBV28; CDR3nt: TGTGCCAGCAGGCCTCAACAGGGGTTCAATCAGCCCCAGCATTTT; CDR3aa: CASRPQQGFNQPQHF
d_gene: TRBD1; j_gene: TRBJ1-1; abundance: few; v_gene: TRBV9; CDR3nt: TGTGCCAGCAGCGTGACAGGGGGAGAGGGCACTGAAGCTTTCTTT; CDR3aa: CASSVTGGEGTEAFF
d_gene: NA; j_gene: TRBJ2-3; abundance: NA; v_gene: TRBV6-1; CDR3nt: TGTGCCAGCAGCCCTAGGGGGGGGGAGGGAGATACGCAGTATTTT; CDR3aa: CASSPRGGEGDTQYF
d_gene: NA; j_gene: TRBJ2-5; abundance: NA; v_gene: TRBV7-3; CDR3nt: TGTGCCAGCAGCTTAGGAGGCGGTTCTGGGACCCAGTACTTC; CDR3aa: CASSLGGGSGTQYF
d_gene: TRBD2; j_gene: TRBJ2-2; abundance: NA; v_gene: TRBV11-3; CDR3nt: TGTGCCAGCAGCCAAACTAGCGGGGTGGCCGGGGAGCTGTTTTTT; CDR3aa: CASSQTSGVAGELFF
d_gene: TRBD2; j_gene: TRBJ2-7; abundance: NA; v_gene: TRBV6-5; CDR3nt: TGTGCCAGCAGTTACCGCTCCGGACTAGCGGGAGACGAGCAGTACTTC; CDR3aa: CASSYRSGLAGDEQYF
d_gene: NA; j_gene: TRBJ2-1; abundance: NA; v_gene: TRBV9; CDR3nt: TGTGCCAGCAGCGTAGGGGGCGACGGCTACAATGAGCAGTTCTTC; CDR3aa: CASSVGGDGYNEQFF
d_gene: NA; j_gene: TRBJ1-5; abundance: NA; v_gene: TRBV6-1; CDR3nt: TGTGCCAGCAGTGAAAGGACAGAACCGGGGCGGCAGCCCCAGCATTTT; CDR3aa: CASSERTEPGRQPQHF
d_gene: NA; j_gene: TRBJ1-2; abundance: NA; v_gene: TRBV15; CDR3nt: TGTGCCACCAGCTCCCCCTGGGGAGGGGGGGACTATGGCTACACCTTC; CDR3aa: CATSSPWGGGDYGYTF
d_gene: TRBD1; j_gene: TRBJ1-1; abundance: NA; v_gene: TRBV5-4; CDR3nt: TGTGCCAGCAGCCCTACAGGGGGGGGACCCATGAACACTGAAGCTTTCTTT; CDR3aa: CASSPTGGGPMNTEAFF
d_gene: TRBD2; j_gene: TRBJ2-1; abundance: NA; v_gene: TRBV11-3; CDR3nt: TGTGCCAGCAGTCCTTTGGGGGGGGGTTCCTACAATGAGCAGTTCTTC; CDR3aa: CASSPLGGGSYNEQFF
d_gene: TRBD2; j_gene: TRBJ2-2; abundance: NA; v_gene: TRBV28; CDR3nt: TGTGCCACCAGGGGGGACACCGGGACTAGCGGGAGTAAGGCCGGGGAGCTGTTTTTT; CDR3aa: CATRGDTGTSGSKAGELFF
d_gene: TRBD1; j_gene: TRBJ1-1; abundance: NA; v_gene: TRBV5-6; CDR3nt: TGTGCCAGCAGCTCACTGATGACAGGGATGAACACTGAAGCTTTCTTT; CDR3aa: CASSSLMTGMNTEAFF
d_gene: NA; j_gene: TRBJ2-3; abundance: once; v_gene: TRBV2; CDR3nt: TGTGCCAGCATGCCGGGGTCGTTAACAGATACGCAGTATTTT; CDR3aa: CASMPGSLTDTQYF
d_gene: NA; j_gene: TRBJ2-1; abundance: NA; v_gene: TRBV7-8; CDR3nt: TGTGCCAGCAGCTTAGCTCCGCACTCCGTCAATGAGCAGTTCTTC; CDR3aa: CASSLAPHSVNEQFF
d_gene: NA; j_gene: TRBJ2-3; abundance: few; v_gene: TRBV29-1; CDR3nt: TGCAGCGTCGGCCGGGACACTACCACAGATACGCAGTATTTT; CDR3aa: CSVGRDTTTDTQYF
d_gene: TRBD2; j_gene: TRBJ2-5; abundance: NA; v_gene: TRBV6-5; CDR3nt: TGTGCCAGCTCCCGGGAGGCCTCCCAAGAGACCCAGTACTTC; CDR3aa: CASSREASQETQYF
d_gene: TRBD1; j_gene: TRBJ1-2; abundance: NA; v_gene: TRBV28; CDR3nt: TGTGCCAGCAGTTTCAACAGGGGACTCTATGGCTACACCTTC; CDR3aa: CASSFNRGLYGYTF
d_gene: TRBD1; j_gene: TRBJ1-4; abundance: NA; v_gene: TRBV19; CDR3nt: TGTGCCAGCAAACAGACAGGGGAAGGAGAAAAACTGTTTTTT; CDR3aa: CASKQTGEGEKLFF
d_gene: NA; j_gene: TRBJ1-4; abundance: NA; v_gene: TRBV19; CDR3nt: TGTGCCAGTAGTATATCAGGGGCGAATGAAAAACTGTTTTTT; CDR3aa: CASSISGANEKLFF
d_gene: TRBD1; j_gene: TRBJ1-2; abundance: NA; v_gene: TRBV19; CDR3nt: TGTGCCAGTAGAGGTGACAGGGAGCTTCGGGGCTACACCTTC; CDR3aa: CASRGDRELRGYTF
d_gene: TRBD1; j_gene: TRBJ2-1; abundance: NA; v_gene: TRBV7-6; CDR3nt: TGTGCCAGCAGCCTGTCCCCGGGACAGTTTAATGAGCAGTTCTTC; CDR3aa: CASSLSPGQFNEQFF
d_gene: NA; j_gene: TRBJ2-3; abundance: NA; v_gene: TRBV29-1; CDR3nt: TGCAGCGGCGGTCTTCTGGGTTCGGATACGCAGTATTTT; CDR3aa: CSGGLLGSDTQYF
d_gene: TRBD2; j_gene: TRBJ2-5; abundance: NA; v_gene: TRBV7-2; CDR3nt: TGTGCCAGCAGCTTAGCTCCGGCGGGGGGACAAGAGACCCAGTACTTC; CDR3aa: CASSLAPAGGQETQYF
d_gene: NA; j_gene: TRBJ2-3; abundance: NA; v_gene: TRBV27; CDR3nt: TGTGCCAGCAGTTATAACAGTGGATCAGATACGCAGTATTTT; CDR3aa: CASSYNSGSDTQYF
d_gene: TRBD1; j_gene: TRBJ1-1; abundance: NA; v_gene: TRBV5-1; CDR3nt: TGCGCCAGCAGCGAAAACACAGGGGGCACTGAAGCTTTCTTT; CDR3aa: CASSENTGGTEAFF
d_gene: TRBD1; j_gene: TRBJ1-2; abundance: NA; v_gene: TRBV10-3; CDR3nt: TGTGCCATCAGGGACACAGGACAGGGGAATGGCTACACCTTC; CDR3aa: CAIRDTGQGNGYTF
d_gene: TRBD1; j_gene: TRBJ2-5; abundance: NA; v_gene: TRBV7-9; CDR3nt: TGTGCCAGCAGCTTAGGCTTAACAGGGGGGAAAGAGACCCAGTACTTC; CDR3aa: CASSLGLTGGKETQYF
d_gene: NA; j_gene: TRBJ2-1; abundance: NA; v_gene: TRBV20-1; CDR3nt: TGCAGTGGGAGCCTTGTTAATGAGCAGTTCTTC; CDR3aa: CSGSLVNEQFF